This record covers a single T cell receptor beta chain. No antigen is known for it. The record originates from a study of Ad26.COV2.S vaccination and SARS-CoV-2 variants. Turning to the study itself: The Ad26.COV2.S arm of the COV1001 trial was where the donor was placed.

The assay was immunoSEQ multiplex PCR, and TCRdb's table has in-frame clones only and misses some. Of a few hundred thousand clones in the sample, about nine tenths were seen once. The treatment is: approximately 18 received Ad26.COV2.S at low or high dose, single or two shots; about 5 received placebo; per-sample allocation not given. Vaccine and placebo recipients were sampled on day 63 after the first injection. Points from the study as a whole: Possible underestimation of total T cell responses by the TCR breadth and depth analyses was noted.

The sequence was obtained from a person aged 18 to 59 who received the Ad26.COV2.S COVID-19 vaccine or a placebo. The sequencing used peripheral blood, collected in a trial of Ad26.COV2.S vaccine versus placebo.

This CDR3 is CASSPRLAGRSTDTQYF. The CDR3, as DNA: TGTGCCAGCAGTCCCCGACTAGCGGGGCGTAGCACAGATACGCAGTATTTT. V gene TRBV6-6 combines with J gene TRBJ2-3, with 11 positions matching TRBD2. The V gene's germline CDR1 is MNHNY and CDR2 SVGAGI (reference sequence). There are 17 residues in the CDR3. The V gene end was trimmed by 5 bases and the J gene end by 0 bases; junction bases not matched to a gene: 7.